This note documents a single T cell receptor (beta chain) sequence. Its antigen is not known. This specimen belongs to a study of shared clonotypes between healthy human individuals. Study overall: Participating donors consisted of a couple of women and a few men aged 18 to 49. Study-wide results and caveats: Naive subsets generally exceeded memory subsets in estimated richness.

Assay execution proceeded at the deep level. Sequencing used immunoSEQ multiplex PCR; TCRdb keeps in-frame clones, though not all of them. The sample gives about a million clones, 77% of which show up once; 0.85% to 1% is in the top ten. Trimming took off 5 bases at V and 2 bases at J, with 4 bases between the two ends. The germline gives CDR1 MNHNY, CDR2 SVGAGI (reference sequence). The CDR3 contains 12 residues. This TCR came from a man younger than 30 in good health. Some clones in this sample may be carry-over from other donors' samples. V gene TRBV6-6 combines with J gene TRBJ2-1, with no clear D. The sample was memory CD4+ T cells from PBMCs. The subset here: CD45RA-negative fraction. The CDR3 loop is CASSPTYNEQFF. In DNA, the CDR3 is TGTGCCAGCAGTCCTACCTACAATGAGCAGTTCTTC.